This is a list of T cell receptor beta chains from one sample in a study of OX40 agonist ivuxolimab in advanced cancers. Assay used: immunoSEQ multiplex PCR; TCRdb lists only in-frame clones, some missing. The sample contains 77,000 or so clones, approximately 95% of which appear only once. The source was CD4+ or CD8+ T cells sorted from blood, collected in a trial of the OX40 agonist ivuxolimab. These receptors came from an adult with an advanced solid tumor such as melanoma, head and neck, liver or kidney cancer. Each CDR3 is given with its conserved first and last residue. The D gene is left open where the match is weak. Not all rows give a size; the values are once, few, many and, for expanded clones, a class.

j_call	d_call	v_call	clone_size	cdr3_aa	cdr3_nt
TRBJ2-4	NA	TRBV19	NA	CASSNGGSAKNIQYF	TGTGCCAGTAGTAATGGAGGTTCAGCCAAAAACATTCAGTACTTC
TRBJ2-7	NA	TRBV6-1	NA	CASSDRAAGTYEQYF	TGTGCCAGCAGTGACCGGGCAGCAGGAACCTACGAGCAGTACTTC
TRBJ1-5	NA	TRBV29-1	NA	CSVEEGGNQPQHF	TGCAGCGTTGAAGAAGGGGGTAATCAGCCCCAGCATTTT
TRBJ2-2	TRBD1	TRBV30	NA	CAWIPGQGFGELFF	TGTGCCTGGATCCCGGGACAGGGATTCGGGGAGCTGTTTTTT
TRBJ2-7	NA	TRBV28	NA	CASRTVRQVYEQYF	TGTGCCAGCAGAACCGTGAGACAGGTCTACGAGCAGTACTTC
TRBJ2-6	TRBD1	TRBV19	NA	CASSEDRLYSGANVLTF	TGTGCCAGTAGTGAGGACAGGCTTTACTCTGGGGCCAACGTCCTGACTTTC
TRBJ1-1	TRBD1	TRBV6-6	NA	CASSYSDRANTEAFF	TGTGCCAGCAGTTACTCTGACAGGGCGAACACTGAAGCTTTCTTT
TRBJ2-7	NA	TRBV28	NA	CASRGNVREQYF	TGTGCCAGCCGGGGAAATGTAAGGGAGCAGTACTTC
TRBJ2-2	NA	TRBV10-3	NA	CAISVGTGELFF	TGTGCCATCAGTGTTGGCACCGGGGAGCTGTTTTTT
TRBJ1-2	TRBD1	TRBV6-1	NA	CASSGAGQVYGYTF	TGTGCCAGCAGTGGGGCGGGACAGGTCTATGGCTACACCTTC
TRBJ1-1	NA	TRBV7-2	NA	CASSLARNTEAFF	TGTGCCAGCAGCTTAGCCAGGAACACTGAAGCTTTCTTT
TRBJ2-2	NA	TRBV7-2	NA	CASSLGVARELFF	TGTGCCAGCAGCTTAGGGGTTGCCCGGGAGCTGTTTTTT
TRBJ2-3	NA	TRBV18	once	CASSPNPTDTQYF	TGTGCCAGCTCACCTAACCCCACAGATACGCAGTATTTT
TRBJ2-1	NA	TRBV6-1	NA	CASSGTGNYNEQFF	TGTGCCAGCAGTGGAACAGGGAACTACAATGAGCAGTTCTTC
TRBJ2-3	NA	TRBV7-2	NA	CASSFAIQLQYF	TGTGCCAGCAGCTTTGCGATTCAGTTGCAGTATTTT
TRBJ2-7	NA	TRBV11-2	NA	CASSPKPPEPYEQYF	TGTGCCAGCAGCCCCAAACCTCCCGAACCTTACGAGCAGTACTTC
TRBJ2-3	NA	TRBV20-1	NA	CSAIRDTQYF	TGCAGTGCTATTAGGGATACGCAGTATTTT
TRBJ1-6	NA	TRBV7-2	few	CASSLAGSLSPLHF	TGTGCCAGCAGCTTAGCAGGCAGCCTGTCACCCCTCCACTTT
TRBJ2-1	TRBD1	TRBV6-4	NA	CASSDPLTGGEQFF	TGTGCCAGCAGTGACCCCTTAACAGGGGGCGAGCAGTTCTTC
TRBJ2-7	NA	TRBV6-6	NA	CASSPQENYEQYF	TGTGCCAGCAGCCCACAGGAAAACTACGAGCAGTACTTC
TRBJ1-5	NA	TRBV28	once	CAISRSGEGNQPQHF	TGTGCCATCTCCCGGAGCGGGGAGGGGAACCAGCCCCAGCATTTT
TRBJ2-7	TRBD1	TRBV28	NA	CASSKTGGLYEQYF	TGTGCCAGCAGCAAGACAGGGGGCCTCTACGAGCAGTACTTC
TRBJ1-1	TRBD1	TRBV10-3	NA	CAISGTGDDTEAFF	TGTGCCATCAGTGGGACAGGGGACGACACTGAAGCTTTCTTT
TRBJ2-5	TRBD2	TRBV18	NA	CASSPPLAGGETQYF	TGTGCCAGCTCACCTCCTCTAGCGGGAGGGGAGACCCAGTACTTC
TRBJ2-3	NA	TRBV19	NA	CASSIGSGPNTDTQYF	TGTGCCAGTAGTATTGGGTCGGGTCCCAACACAGATACGCAGTATTTT
TRBJ2-1	TRBD1	TRBV27	few	CASSQTPGTGPWEQFF	TGTGCCAGCAGTCAAACCCCCGGGACAGGGCCTTGGGAGCAGTTCTTC
TRBJ2-7	TRBD2	TRBV11-3	few	CASSLGLAGEEQYF	TGTGCCAGCAGCCTAGGACTAGCGGGGGAAGAGCAGTACTTC
TRBJ1-2	NA	TRBV28	NA	CASSLGTNYGYTF	TGTGCCAGCAGTTTAGGGACTAACTATGGCTACACCTTC
TRBJ2-3	TRBD2	TRBV9	once	CASIEEAGVHTQYF	TGTGCCAGCATCGAAGAGGCGGGGGTGCATACGCAGTATTTT
TRBJ2-2	NA	TRBV9	NA	CASSRGGGDTGELFF	TGTGCCAGCAGTCGAGGGGGCGGGGACACCGGGGAGCTGTTTTTT
TRBJ1-4	TRBD1	TRBV5-1	NA	CASSRGQPNEKLFF	TGCGCCAGCAGCCGGGGACAGCCTAATGAAAAACTGTTTTTT
TRBJ2-1	NA	TRBV4-3	NA	CASSQDWGLGGNEQFF	TGCGCCAGCAGCCAAGATTGGGGGCTGGGGGGCAATGAGCAGTTCTTC